Shown below are 5 T cell receptor beta chains from a single sample sequenced in a study of coeliac disease. The data were produced by immunoSEQ multiplex PCR, yet TCRdb's version contains in-frame clones alone and is incomplete. The sample contains around 1,100 clones, approximately 59% of which appear only once. The sample comprised intraepithelial lymphocytes from the gut. The receptors come from a man in his sixties or seventies without celiac disease.

The chain uses TRBV2 and TRBJ2-3; 8 bases agree with TRBD2. Losses at the gene ends were 2 bases for V and 1 base for J; bases not matched to a gene: 2. The CDR3 totals 15 residues. The germline V gene encodes CDR1 SNHLY and CDR2 FYNNEI. CDR3 region: CASSETAGGTDTQYF. The CDR3 DNA sequence: TGTGCCAGCAGTGAAACAGCGGGGGGCACAGATACGCAGTATTTT.

This clone is a singleton in its sample. This chain uses TRBV5-1 with TRBJ1-3; 7 nucleotides line up with TRBD1. J was trimmed by 0 bases and V by 4 bases; bases with no gene match: 7. Germline loops: CDR1 SGHRS, CDR2 YFSETQ. This CDR3 contains 16 residues. CDR3 sequence: CASSGGQLNSGNTIYF. The CDR3 bases are TGCGCCAGCAGCGGGGGACAGTTAAACTCTGGAAACACCATATATTTT.

The J gene is TRBJ2-7, the V gene TRBV18; D uncertain. Trimming removed 2 bases from V and 3 bases from J, with 14 bases in between. Germline CDR1 and CDR2: KGHSH and LQKENI. The CDR3 is 15 amino acids. The CDR3 nucleotides read TGTGCCAGCTCACCAGCAGGCCCTACTTTCTACGAGCAGTACTTC. Translation: CASSPAGPTFYEQYF.

This clone was counted a few times. The DNA for the CDR3 is TGTGCCAGCAGCTTAGGCCTTAGCGGGGGGGGGAATGAGCAGTTCTTC. It codes for CASSLGLSGGGNEQFF. The chain carries TRBV11-3 and TRBJ2-1; 11 bases line up with TRBD2. Germline values: CDR1 SGHNT, CDR2 YENEEA. This CDR3 comprises 16 residues. V dropped 1 base and J dropped 7; count of bases not matched to a gene: 6.

The count of this clone is one. The CDR3 region is CASGQGQVYGEAFF. In DNA form, the CDR3 reads TGTGCTAGTGGCCAGGGACAGGTTTATGGTGAAGCTTTCTTT. The chain carries TRBV12-5 and TRBJ1-1; 8 bases are a match to TRBD1. CDR1 is LGHNT and CDR2 is FRNRAP in the germline V gene. The ends lost 6 bases at V and 7 bases at J; junction bases unmatched: 10. The CDR3 spans 14 residues.